A selection of T cell receptor beta chains follows, all from one sample in a study of T cells in localized non-small cell lung cancer. Clones were read by immunoSEQ multiplex PCR, and TCRdb kept only the in-frame ones, dropping some. The sample gives tens of thousands of clones, around nine tenths of which show up once; around 6.1% is in the top ten. The material was PBMCs, obtained before any cancer treatment. These TCRs come from a man aged 35 to 70 with stage II lung adenocarcinoma. Each CDR3 is given with its conserved first and last residue. The D gene is left open where the match is weak. Clone size is not always given. Where it is, it says once, few, many or a class for expanded clones.

NA,NA,TRBJ2-1,TRBV5-1,TGCGCCAGCAGCTTGGGCCTAGCGTACTACAATGAGCAGTTCTTC,CASSLGLAYYNEQFF
once,NA,TRBJ1-5,TRBV28,TGTGCCAGCCTCCGAGGGGGTCAGCCCCAGCATTTT,CASLRGGQPQHF
NA,NA,TRBJ1-6,TRBV27,TGTGCCAGCAGTTTTGGTGCCTATAATTCACCCCTCCACTTT,CASSFGAYNSPLHF
NA,NA,TRBJ1-4,TRBV7-9,TGTGCCAGCAGCTTAGGGACAACTAATGAAAAACTGTTTTTT,CASSLGTTNEKLFF
NA,NA,TRBJ1-6,TRBV6-4,TGTGCCAGCAGTGACTCGGGCCCCAATTCACCCCTCCACTTT,CASSDSGPNSPLHF
NA,TRBD2,TRBJ2-5,TRBV10-1,TGCGCCAGCAGTGAGTCGACTAGCGGGCAAGAGACCCAGTACTTC,CASSESTSGQETQYF
NA,NA,TRBJ2-7,TRBV29-1,TGCAGCGTTGAAGATGGATCCTACGAGCAGTACTTC,CSVEDGSYEQYF
NA,NA,TRBJ1-5,TRBV27,TGTGCCAGCAGTCGCTCTGTCGGGGACAATCAGCCCCAGCATTTT,CASSRSVGDNQPQHF
NA,NA,TRBJ2-1,TRBV7-2,TGTGCCAGCAGCTTAGGACAGTACAATGAGCAGTTCTTC,CASSLGQYNEQFF
NA,TRBD1,TRBJ2-1,TRBV30,TGTGCCTGGAGTGCCCCGGACAGGTACAATGAGCAGTTCTTC,CAWSAPDRYNEQFF
NA,NA,TRBJ1-6,TRBV5-1,TGCGCCAGCAGCTTGGCACCGGCGCTACCTAATTCACCCCTCCACTTT,CASSLAPALPNSPLHF
NA,TRBD2,TRBJ2-1,TRBV4-1,TGCGCCAAAACCGGGAGCGGGAGGGCCTACAATGAGCAGTTCTTC,CAKTGSGRAYNEQFF
once,NA,TRBJ2-6,TRBV19,TGTGCCAGTAGTATCCCCGCCCTGAACTCTGGGGCCAACGTCCTGACTTTC,CASSIPALNSGANVLTF
few,TRBD1,TRBJ2-4,TRBV11-3,TGTGCCAGCAGCTCCAGGACAGGGATGGCCAAAAACATTCAGTACTTC,CASSSRTGMAKNIQYF
NA,NA,TRBJ2-1,TRBV19,TGTGCCAGTAGTGTGGGCACATACAATGAGCAGTTCTTC,CASSVGTYNEQFF
NA,NA,TRBJ2-7,TRBV5-1,TGTGCCAGCAGCTTGGAGGGGTCAGATTCCTACGAGCAGTACTTC,CASSLEGSDSYEQYF
NA,TRBD1,TRBJ2-7,TRBV6-5,TGTGCCAGTTACAGGGGGCCGGGGATCTACGAGCAGTACTTC,CASYRGPGIYEQYF
NA,NA,TRBJ2-7,TRBV10-3,TGTGCCATCAGTGAAGGTTCTGGTGGCTCCTACGAGCAGTACTTC,CAISEGSGGSYEQYF
NA,NA,TRBJ2-7,TRBV10-1,TGCGCCAGCAGTGCGGGAGGGTCAGGGGGATACGAGCAGTACTTC,CASSAGGSGGYEQYF
once,NA,TRBJ2-7,TRBV4-1,TGCGCCAGCAGCCAAGATGGGGACTCCGCGACCTACGAGCAGTACTTC,CASSQDGDSATYEQYF
NA,NA,TRBJ1-2,TRBV4-1,TGCGCCAGCAGCCAACAAAGTTCGCGGGGGGCAGTGAGTGGCTACACCTTC,CASSQQSSRGAVSGYTF
NA,NA,TRBJ1-2,TRBV28,TGTGCCAGCAGCCTGGCAGGGGATGGCTACACCTTC,CASSLAGDGYTF
NA,NA,TRBJ2-2,TRBV6-1,TGTGCCAGCAGTGAACCGATCTCTTCATGGAACCCCGGGGAGCTGTTTTTT,CASSEPISSWNPGELFF
once,NA,TRBJ2-7,TRBV6-5,TGTGCCAGCAGTTTCTCCTACGAGCAGTACTTC,CASSFSYEQYF
NA,NA,TRBJ1-1,TRBV30,TGTGCCTGGAGTGTCGCCTTAGTCACTGAAGCTTTCTTT,CAWSVALVTEAFF